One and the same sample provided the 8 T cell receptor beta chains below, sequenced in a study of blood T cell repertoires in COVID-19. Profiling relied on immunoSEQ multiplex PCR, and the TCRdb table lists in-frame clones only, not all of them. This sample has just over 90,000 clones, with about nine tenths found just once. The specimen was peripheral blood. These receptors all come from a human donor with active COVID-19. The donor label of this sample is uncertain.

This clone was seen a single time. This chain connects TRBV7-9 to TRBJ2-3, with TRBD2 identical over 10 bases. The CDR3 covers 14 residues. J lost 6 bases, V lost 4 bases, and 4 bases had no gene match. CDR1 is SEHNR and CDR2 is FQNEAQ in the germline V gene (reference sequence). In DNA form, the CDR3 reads TGTGCCAGCAGCTCCGGGACTAGCGCCGATACGCAGTATTTT. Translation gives CASSSGTSADTQYF.

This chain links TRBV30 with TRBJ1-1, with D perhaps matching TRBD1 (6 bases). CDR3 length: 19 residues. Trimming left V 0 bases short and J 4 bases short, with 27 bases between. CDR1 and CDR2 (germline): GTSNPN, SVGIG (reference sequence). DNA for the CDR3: TGTGCCTGGAGTGTCAGGAAACAGGGTCTCCAAGGGTGGAGCACTGAAGCTTTCTTT. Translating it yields CAWSVRKQGLQGWSTEAFF.

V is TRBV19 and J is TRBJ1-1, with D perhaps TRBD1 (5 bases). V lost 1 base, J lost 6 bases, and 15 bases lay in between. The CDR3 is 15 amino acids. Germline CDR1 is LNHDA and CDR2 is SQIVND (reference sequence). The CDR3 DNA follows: TGTGCCAGTAGTATAGCTGCAGGGTACCCGCCTGAAGCTTTCTTT. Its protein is CASSIAAGYPPEAFF.

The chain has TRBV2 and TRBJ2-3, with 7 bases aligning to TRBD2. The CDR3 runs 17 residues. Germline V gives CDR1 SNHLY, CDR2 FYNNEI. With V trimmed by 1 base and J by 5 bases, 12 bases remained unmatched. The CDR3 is CASSEEFGLADKDTQYF. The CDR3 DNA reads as TGTGCCAGCAGTGAAGAATTTGGGCTAGCGGACAAAGATACGCAGTATTTT.

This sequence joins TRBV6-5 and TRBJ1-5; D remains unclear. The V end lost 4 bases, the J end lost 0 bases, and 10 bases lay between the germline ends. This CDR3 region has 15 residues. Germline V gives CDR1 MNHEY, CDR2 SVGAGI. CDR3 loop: CASSLARNSNQPQHF. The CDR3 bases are TGTGCCAGCAGTTTGGCCAGAAATAGCAATCAGCCCCAGCATTTT.

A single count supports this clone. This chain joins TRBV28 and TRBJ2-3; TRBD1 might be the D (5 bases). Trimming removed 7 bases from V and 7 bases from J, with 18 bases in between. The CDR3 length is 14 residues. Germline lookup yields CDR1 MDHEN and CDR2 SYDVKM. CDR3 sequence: CASIQAGKGYTQYF. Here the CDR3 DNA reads TGTGCCAGCATTCAGGCAGGGAAAGGTTATACGCAGTATTTT.

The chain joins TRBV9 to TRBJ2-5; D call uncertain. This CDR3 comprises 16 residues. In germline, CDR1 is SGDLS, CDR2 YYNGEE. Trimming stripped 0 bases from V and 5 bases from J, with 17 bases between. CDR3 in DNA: TGTGCCAGCAGCGTAGGAGGTAATAGCCGAAGGGAGACCCAGTACTTC. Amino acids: CASSVGGNSRRETQYF. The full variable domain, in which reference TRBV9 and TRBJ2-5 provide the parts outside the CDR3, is DSGVTQTPKHLITATGQRVTLRCSPRSGDLSVYWYQQSLDQGLQFLIQYYNGEERAKGNILERFSAQQFPDLHSELNLSSLELGDSALYFCASSVGGNSRRETQYFGPGTRLLVL.

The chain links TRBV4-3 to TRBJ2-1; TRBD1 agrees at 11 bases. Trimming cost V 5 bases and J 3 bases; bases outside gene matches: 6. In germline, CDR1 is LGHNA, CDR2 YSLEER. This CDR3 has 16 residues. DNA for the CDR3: TGCGCCAGCAGCTATTCTGGGACAGGGGGCTACAATGAGCAGTTCTTC. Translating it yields CASSYSGTGGYNEQFF.